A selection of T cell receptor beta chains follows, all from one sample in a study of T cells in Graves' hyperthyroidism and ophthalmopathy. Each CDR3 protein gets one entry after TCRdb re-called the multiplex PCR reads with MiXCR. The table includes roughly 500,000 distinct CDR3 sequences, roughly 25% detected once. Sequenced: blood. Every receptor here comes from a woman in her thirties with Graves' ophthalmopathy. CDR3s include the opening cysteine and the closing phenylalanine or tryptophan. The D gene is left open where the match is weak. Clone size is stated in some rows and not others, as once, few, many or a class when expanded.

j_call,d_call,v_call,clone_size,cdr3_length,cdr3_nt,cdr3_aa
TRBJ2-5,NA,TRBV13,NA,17,TGTGCCAGCAGCTTTGTAGGATTAGAGGGGGACCAAGAGACCCAGTACTTC,CASSFVGLEGDQETQYF
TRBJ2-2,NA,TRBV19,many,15,TGTGCCAGTAGAAGACAGGCCGGGAACACCGGGGAGCTGTTTTTT,CASRRQAGNTGELFF
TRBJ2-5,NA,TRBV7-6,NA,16,TGTGCCAGCAGCTTAAGCCCCCCAGGAAGCCAAGAGACCCAGTACTTC,CASSLSPPGSQETQYF
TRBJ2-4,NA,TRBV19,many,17,TGTGCCAGTAGTATATACCCACCGCATTTAGCCAAAAACATTCAGTACTTC,CASSIYPPHLAKNIQYF
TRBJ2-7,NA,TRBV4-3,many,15,TGCGCCAGCAGCCAAGATTCGGATGGTCCCTACGAGCAGTACTTC,CASSQDSDGPYEQYF
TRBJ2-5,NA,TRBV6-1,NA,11,TGTGCCCGCCGGAGGGAAGAGACCCAGTACTTC,CARRREETQYF
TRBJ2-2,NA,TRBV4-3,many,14,TGCGCCAGCAGCCACGTTGACAGCACCGGGGAGCTGTTTTTT,CASSHVDSTGELFF
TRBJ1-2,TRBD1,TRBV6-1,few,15,TGTGTCAGTAGCGGGACAGGGGGCTCTGACTATGGCTACACCTTC,CVSSGTGGSDYGYTF
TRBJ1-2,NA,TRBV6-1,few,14,TGTGCCAGCAGTCCAGCCGGAGTTAACTATGGCTACACCTTC,CASSPAGVNYGYTF
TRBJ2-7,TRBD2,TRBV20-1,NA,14,TGCAGTGCCCCCTGGGCTAGCGGTTCCTACGAGCAGTACTTC,CSAPWASGSYEQYF
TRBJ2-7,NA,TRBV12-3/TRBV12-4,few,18,TGTGCCAGCAGTTCCCCCTCGCACACAGGGTACAGCTCCTACGAGCAGTACTTC,CASSSPSHTGYSSYEQYF
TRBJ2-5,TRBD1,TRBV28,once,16,TGTGCCAGCAGTTTACCCACCGGACAGGGCGGCGAGACCCAGTACTTC,CASSLPTGQGGETQYF
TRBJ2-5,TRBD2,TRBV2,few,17,TGTGCCAGCAGTCCCTTGACTAGCGGGCTCGAACGGGAGACCCAGTACTTC,CASSPLTSGLERETQYF
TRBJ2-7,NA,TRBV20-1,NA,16,TGCAGTGCTAGGGCATGGGGAGTTGGATCCTCCTACGAGCAGTACTTC,CSARAWGVGSSYEQYF
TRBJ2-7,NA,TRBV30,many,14,TGTGCCTGGAGTTCGCGGGACTTCTCCTACGAGCAGTACTTC,CAWSSRDFSYEQYF
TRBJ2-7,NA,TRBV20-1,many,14,TGCAGTGCTAGCCAGACAGACCCCGGGATCGAGCAGTACTTC,CSASQTDPGIEQYF
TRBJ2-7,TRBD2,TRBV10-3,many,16,TGTGCCATCAGTGATGGACTAGTAACCCTCGAGGACGAGCAGTACTTC,CAISDGLVTLEDEQYF
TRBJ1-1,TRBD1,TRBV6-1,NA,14,TGTGCCAGCAGTACACAGGGGGCAGTTACTGAAGCTTTCTTT,CASSTQGAVTEAFF
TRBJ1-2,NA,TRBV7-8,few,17,TGTGCCAGCAGCTTAGCGCTCGTGGAGGCGGGCCACTATGGCTACACCTTC,CASSLALVEAGHYGYTF
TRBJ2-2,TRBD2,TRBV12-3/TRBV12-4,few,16,TGTGCCAGCAGCCCCCCTAGCGGTTCGAACACCGGGGAGCTGTTTTTT,CASSPPSGSNTGELFF
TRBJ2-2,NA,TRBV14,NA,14,TGTGCCAGCAGCCATCTAAGAGGGACCGGGGAGCTGTTTTTT,CASSHLRGTGELFF
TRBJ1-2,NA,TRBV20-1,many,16,TGCAGTGCTAGGGCTGGACTCCTCGAACCCTACTATGGCTACACCTTC,CSARAGLLEPYYGYTF
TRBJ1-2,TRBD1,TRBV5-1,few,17,TGCGCCAGCAGCTTGGCGGCCCTATCGGGACAGACCTTCGGCTACACCTTC,CASSLAALSGQTFGYTF
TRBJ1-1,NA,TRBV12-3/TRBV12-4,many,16,TGTGCCAGCAGTTTAGGCGGGATTGGCATGAACACTGAAGCTTTCTTT,CASSLGGIGMNTEAFF
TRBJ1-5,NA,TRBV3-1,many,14,TGTGCCAGCAGCCAAGAAGCCAGGGTACAGCCCCAGCATTTT,CASSQEARVQPQHF
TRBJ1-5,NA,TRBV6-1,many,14,TGTGCCAGCAGTGAATTCAGGGTCCCTCAGCCCCAGCATTTT,CASSEFRVPQPQHF
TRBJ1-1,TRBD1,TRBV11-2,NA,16,TGTGCCAGCACCGAAATGGAGGGGGCAAGGAGGGCTGAAGCTTTCTTT,CASTEMEGARRAEAFF
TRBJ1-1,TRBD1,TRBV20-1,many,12,TGCAGTGCGCGACAGGGAGGAACTGAAGCTTTCTTT,CSARQGGTEAFF